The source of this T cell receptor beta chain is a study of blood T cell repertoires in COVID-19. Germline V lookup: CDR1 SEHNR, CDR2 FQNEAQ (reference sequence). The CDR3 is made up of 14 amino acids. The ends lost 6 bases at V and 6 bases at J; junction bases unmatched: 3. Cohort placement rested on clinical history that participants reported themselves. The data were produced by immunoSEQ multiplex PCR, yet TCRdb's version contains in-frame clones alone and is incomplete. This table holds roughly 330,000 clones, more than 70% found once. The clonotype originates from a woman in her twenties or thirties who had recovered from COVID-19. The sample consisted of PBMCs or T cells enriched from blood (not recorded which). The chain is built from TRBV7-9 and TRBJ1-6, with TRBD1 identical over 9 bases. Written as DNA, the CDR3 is TGTGCCAGCAGAACAGGGGGCCTTAATTCACCCCTCCACTTT. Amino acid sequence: CASRTGGLNSPLHF. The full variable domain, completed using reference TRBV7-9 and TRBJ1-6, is DTGVSQNPRHKITKRGQNVTFRCDPISEHNRLYWYRQTLGQGPEFLTYFQNEAQLEKSRLLSDRFSAERPKGSFSTLEIQRTEQGDSAMYLCASRTGGLNSPLHFGNGTRLTVT.